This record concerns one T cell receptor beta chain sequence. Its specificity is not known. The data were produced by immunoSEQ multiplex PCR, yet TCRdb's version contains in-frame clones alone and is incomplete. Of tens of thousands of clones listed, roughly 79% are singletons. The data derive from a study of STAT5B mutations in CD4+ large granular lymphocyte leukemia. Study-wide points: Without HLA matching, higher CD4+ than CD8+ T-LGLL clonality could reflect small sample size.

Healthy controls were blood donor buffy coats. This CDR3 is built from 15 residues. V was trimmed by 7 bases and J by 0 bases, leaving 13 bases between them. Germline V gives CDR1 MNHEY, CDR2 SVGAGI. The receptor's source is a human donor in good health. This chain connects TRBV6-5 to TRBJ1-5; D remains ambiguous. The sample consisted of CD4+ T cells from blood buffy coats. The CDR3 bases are TGTGCCAGCAAGAGGGCCCCGGATAGCAATCAGCCCCAGCATTTT. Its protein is CASKRAPDSNQPQHF.